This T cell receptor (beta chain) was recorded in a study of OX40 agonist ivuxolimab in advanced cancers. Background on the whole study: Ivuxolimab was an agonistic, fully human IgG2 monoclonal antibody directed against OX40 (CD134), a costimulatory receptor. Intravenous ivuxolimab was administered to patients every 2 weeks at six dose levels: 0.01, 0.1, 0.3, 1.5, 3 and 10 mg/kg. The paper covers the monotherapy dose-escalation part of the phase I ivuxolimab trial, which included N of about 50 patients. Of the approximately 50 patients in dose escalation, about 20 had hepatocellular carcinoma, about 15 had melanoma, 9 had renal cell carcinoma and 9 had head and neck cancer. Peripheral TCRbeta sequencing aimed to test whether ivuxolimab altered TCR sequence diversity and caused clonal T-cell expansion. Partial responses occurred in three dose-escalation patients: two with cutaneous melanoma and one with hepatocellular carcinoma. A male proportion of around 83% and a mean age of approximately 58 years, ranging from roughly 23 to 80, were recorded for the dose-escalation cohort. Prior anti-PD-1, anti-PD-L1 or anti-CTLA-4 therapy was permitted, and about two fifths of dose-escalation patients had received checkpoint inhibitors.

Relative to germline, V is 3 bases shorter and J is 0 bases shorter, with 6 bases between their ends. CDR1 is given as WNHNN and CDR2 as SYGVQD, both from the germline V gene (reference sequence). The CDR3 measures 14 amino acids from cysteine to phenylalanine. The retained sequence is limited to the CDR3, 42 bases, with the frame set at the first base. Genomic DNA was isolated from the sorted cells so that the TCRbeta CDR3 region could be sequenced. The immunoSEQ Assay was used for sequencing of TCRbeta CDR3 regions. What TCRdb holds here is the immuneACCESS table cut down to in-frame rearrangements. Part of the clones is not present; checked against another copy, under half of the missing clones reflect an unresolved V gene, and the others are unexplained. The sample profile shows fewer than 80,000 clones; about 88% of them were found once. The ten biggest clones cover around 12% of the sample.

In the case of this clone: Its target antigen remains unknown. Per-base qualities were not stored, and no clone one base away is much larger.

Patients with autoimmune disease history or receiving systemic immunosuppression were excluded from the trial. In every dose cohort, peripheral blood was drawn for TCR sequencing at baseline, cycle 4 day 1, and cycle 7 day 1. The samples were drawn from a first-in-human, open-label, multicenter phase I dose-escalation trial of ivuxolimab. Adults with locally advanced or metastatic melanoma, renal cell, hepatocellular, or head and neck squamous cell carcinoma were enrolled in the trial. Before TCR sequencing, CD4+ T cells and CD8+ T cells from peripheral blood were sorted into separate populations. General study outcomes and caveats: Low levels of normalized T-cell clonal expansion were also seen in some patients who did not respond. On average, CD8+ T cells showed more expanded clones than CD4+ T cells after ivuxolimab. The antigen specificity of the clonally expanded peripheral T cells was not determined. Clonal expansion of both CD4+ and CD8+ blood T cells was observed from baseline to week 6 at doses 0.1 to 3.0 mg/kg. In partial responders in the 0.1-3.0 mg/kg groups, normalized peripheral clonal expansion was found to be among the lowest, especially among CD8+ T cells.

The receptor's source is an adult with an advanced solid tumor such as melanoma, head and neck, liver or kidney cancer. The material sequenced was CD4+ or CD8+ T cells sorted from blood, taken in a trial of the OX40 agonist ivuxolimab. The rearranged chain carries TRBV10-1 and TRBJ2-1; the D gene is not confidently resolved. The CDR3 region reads CASSEGLSYNEQFF. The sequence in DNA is TGCGCCAGCAGTGAAGGGCTCTCCTACAATGAGCAGTTCTTC.